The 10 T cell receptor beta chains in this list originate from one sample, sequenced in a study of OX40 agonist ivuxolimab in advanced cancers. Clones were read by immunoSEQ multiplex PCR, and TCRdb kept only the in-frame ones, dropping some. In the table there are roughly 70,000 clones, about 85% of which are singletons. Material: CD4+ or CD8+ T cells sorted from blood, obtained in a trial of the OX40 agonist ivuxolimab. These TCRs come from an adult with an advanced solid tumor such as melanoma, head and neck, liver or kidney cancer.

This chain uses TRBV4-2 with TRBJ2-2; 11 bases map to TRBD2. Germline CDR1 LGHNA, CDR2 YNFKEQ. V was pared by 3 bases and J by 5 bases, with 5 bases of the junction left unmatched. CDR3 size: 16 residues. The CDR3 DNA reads TGTGCCAGCAGCCATCAAAGGACTAGCGGGACCGGGGAGCTGTTTTTT. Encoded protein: CASSHQRTSGTGELFF.

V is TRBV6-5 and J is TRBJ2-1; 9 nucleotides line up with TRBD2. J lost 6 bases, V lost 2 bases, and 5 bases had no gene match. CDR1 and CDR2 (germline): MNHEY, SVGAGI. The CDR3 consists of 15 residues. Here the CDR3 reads CASSYGLAGPNEQFF. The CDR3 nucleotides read TGTGCCAGCAGTTACGGGCTAGCGGGGCCCAATGAGCAGTTCTTC.

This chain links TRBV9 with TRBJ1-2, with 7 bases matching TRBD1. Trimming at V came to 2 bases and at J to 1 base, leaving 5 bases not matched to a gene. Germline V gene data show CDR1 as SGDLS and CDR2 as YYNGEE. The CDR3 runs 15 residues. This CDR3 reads CASSVWDSINYGYTF. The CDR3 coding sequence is TGTGCCAGCAGCGTTTGGGACAGCATTAACTATGGCTACACCTTC.

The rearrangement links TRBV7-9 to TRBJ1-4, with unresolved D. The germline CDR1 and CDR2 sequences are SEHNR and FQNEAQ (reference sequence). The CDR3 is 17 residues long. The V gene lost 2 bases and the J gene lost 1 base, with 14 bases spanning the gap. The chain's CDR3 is CASSLLGEMGTNEKLFF. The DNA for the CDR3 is TGTGCCAGCAGCTTACTGGGTGAGATGGGAACTAATGAAAAACTGTTTTTT.

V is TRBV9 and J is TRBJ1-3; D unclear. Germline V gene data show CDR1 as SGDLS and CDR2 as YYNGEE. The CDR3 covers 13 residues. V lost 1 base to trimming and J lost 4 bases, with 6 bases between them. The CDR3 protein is CASSVNGGNTIYF. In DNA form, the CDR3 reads TGTGCCAGCAGCGTAAATGGGGGAAACACCATATATTTT.

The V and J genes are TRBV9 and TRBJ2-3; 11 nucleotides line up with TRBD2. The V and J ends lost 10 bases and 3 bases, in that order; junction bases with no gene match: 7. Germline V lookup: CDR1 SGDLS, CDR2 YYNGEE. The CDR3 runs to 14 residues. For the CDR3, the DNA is TGTGCCTCCACTAGCGGGAGAGGGACAGATACGCAGTATTTT. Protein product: CASTSGRGTDTQYF.

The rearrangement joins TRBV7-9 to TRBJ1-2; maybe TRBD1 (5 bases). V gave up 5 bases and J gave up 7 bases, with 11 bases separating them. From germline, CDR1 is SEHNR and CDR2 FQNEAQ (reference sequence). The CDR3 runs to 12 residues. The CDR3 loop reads CASSPGGGGYTF. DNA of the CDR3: TGTGCCAGCAGCCCCGGTGGGGGTGGCTACACCTTC.

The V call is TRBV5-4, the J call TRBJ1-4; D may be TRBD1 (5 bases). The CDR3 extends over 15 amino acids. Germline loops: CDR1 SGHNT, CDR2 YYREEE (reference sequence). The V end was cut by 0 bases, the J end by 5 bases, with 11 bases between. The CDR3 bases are TGTGCCAGCAGCTTGGTGGGGGGATTGAATGAAAAACTGTTTTTT. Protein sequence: CASSLVGGLNEKLFF.

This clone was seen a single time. The CDR3 sequence is CASSLGASYEQYF. In DNA form, the CDR3 reads TGTGCCAGCAGCTTAGGGGCCTCCTACGAGCAGTACTTC. The chain uses TRBV7-3 and TRBJ2-7; D possibly corresponds to TRBD1 (5 bases). CDR3 size: 13 residues. V was cut by 2 bases and J by 0 bases, with 5 bases left in between. Germline CDR1 SGHTA, CDR2 FQGTGA. Together with reference TRBV7-3 and TRBJ2-7, the CDR3 gives the full variable domain: GAGVSQTPSNKVTEKGKYVELRCDPISGHTALYWYRQSLGQGPEFLIYFQGTGAADDSGLPNDRFFAVRPEGSVSTLKIQRTERGDSAVYLCASSLGASYEQYFGPGTRLTVT.

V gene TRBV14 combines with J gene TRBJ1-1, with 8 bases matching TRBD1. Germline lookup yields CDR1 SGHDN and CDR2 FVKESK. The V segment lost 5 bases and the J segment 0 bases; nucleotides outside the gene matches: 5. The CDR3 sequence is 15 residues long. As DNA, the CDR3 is TGTGCCAGCAGCGAATTGGACAGGGTGAACACTGAAGCTTTCTTT. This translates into CASSELDRVNTEAFF. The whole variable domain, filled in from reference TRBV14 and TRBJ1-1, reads EAGVTQFPSHSVIEKGQTVTLRCDPISGHDNLYWYRRVMGKEIKFLLHFVKESKQDESGMPNNRFLAERTGGTYSTLKVQPAELEDSGVYFCASSELDRVNTEAFFGQGTRLTVV.